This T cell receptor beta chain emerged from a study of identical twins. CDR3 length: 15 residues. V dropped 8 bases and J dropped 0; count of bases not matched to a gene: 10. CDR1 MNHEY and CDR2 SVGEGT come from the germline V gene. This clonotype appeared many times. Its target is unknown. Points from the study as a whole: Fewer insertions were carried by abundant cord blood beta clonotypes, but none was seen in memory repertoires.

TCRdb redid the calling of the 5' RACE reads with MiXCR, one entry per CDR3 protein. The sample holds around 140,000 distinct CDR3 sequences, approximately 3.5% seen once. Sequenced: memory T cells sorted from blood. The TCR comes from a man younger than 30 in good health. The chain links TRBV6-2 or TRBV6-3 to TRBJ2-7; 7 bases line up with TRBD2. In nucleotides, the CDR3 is TGTGCCAGCCGTCCTAGCGGAGGCCGCTCCTACGAGCAGTACTTC. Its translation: CASRPSGGRSYEQYF.